The next 22 T cell receptor beta chains were all read from a single sample in a study of blood T cell repertoires in COVID-19 (dated by TCRdb to between 2020 and 2021). The library relied on the immunoSEQ multiplex PCR assay. The table was pulled from immuneACCESS by TCRdb, which kept in-frame rearrangements only. Such tables lose some clones; where checked, under half of the loss comes from unresolved V genes, and the rest has no known cause. In this sample the table shows about 110,000 clones, under 75% of which occur a single time. About 8.3% of the sample is taken by the ten largest. The specimen sequenced was peripheral blood. The receptor set was obtained from a woman in her fifties or sixties with acute or convalescent COVID-19.

The V call is TRBV10-3, the J call TRBJ1-6, with D maybe TRBD1 (6 bases). V shed 3 bases and J shed 8 bases, with 14 bases lying between them. The CDR3 has 15 residues. In germline, CDR1 is ENHRY, CDR2 SYGVKD. Written as DNA, the CDR3 is TGTGCCATCAGTGAAAAACGACAGGAACATTCACCCCTCCACTTT. Protein sequence: CAISEKRQEHSPLHF.

As regards this clone: The same CDR3 can be traced to other DNA sequences in this sample. V usage is TRBV20-1 and J usage is TRBJ1-2; perhaps TRBD1 as D (5 bases). Trimming left V 6 bases short and J 4 bases short, with 9 bases between. The CDR3 runs to 11 residues. Germline CDR1 is DFQATT and CDR2 is SNEGSKA (reference sequence). The CDR3 loop reads CSAWGGYGYTF. The DNA of the CDR3 is TGCAGTGCCTGGGGGGGCTATGGCTACACCTTC.

This clone was seen more than once but under ten times. This chain joins TRBV19 and TRBJ2-5, with TRBD2 identical over 8 bases. From germline, CDR1 is LNHDA and CDR2 SQIVND (reference sequence). V gave up 1 base and J gave up 1 base; unmatched junction bases: 5. The CDR3 is made up of 16 amino acids. CDR3 coding DNA: TGTGCCAGTAGTATAGCGGGGGGGCCAGGCCAAGAGACCCAGTACTTC. Translating it yields CASSIAGGPGQETQYF. Supplemented by reference TRBV19 and TRBJ2-5, the full variable domain reads DGGITQSPKYLFRKEGQNVTLSCEQNLNHDAMYWYRQDPGQGLRLIYYSQIVNDFQKGDIAEGYSVSREKKESFPLTVTSAQKNPTAFYLCASSIAGGPGQETQYFGPGTRLLVL.

The J gene is TRBJ2-5, the V gene TRBV5-6, with D possibly matching TRBD1 (6 bases). The V end lost 2 bases, the J end lost 7 bases, and 12 bases lay between the germline ends. Germline CDR1 SGHDT, CDR2 YYEEEE. This CDR3 contains 13 residues. The CDR3: CASSLDRTGTQYF. CDR3 sequence (DNA): TGTGCCAGCAGCTTAGACAGGACCGGGACCCAGTACTTC. The full variable domain, in which reference TRBV5-6 and TRBJ2-5 provide the parts outside the CDR3, is DAGVTQSPTHLIKTRGQQVTLRCSPKSGHDTVSWYQQALGQGPQFIFQYYEEEERQRGNFPDRFSGHQFPNYSSELNVNALLLGDSALYLCASSLDRTGTQYFGPGTRLLVL.

V gene TRBV5-1 combines with J gene TRBJ1-2, with 10 bases matching TRBD1. CDR3 length: 15 amino acids. CDR1 is SGHRS, CDR2 YFSETQ, per germline. Trimming cost V 3 bases and J 7 bases; bases outside gene matches: 9. The CDR3 protein is CASSSVTGGAAGYTF. CDR3 sequence (DNA): TGCGCCAGCAGCTCGGTGACAGGGGGCGCGGCTGGCTACACCTTC.

The genes are TRBV19 and TRBJ2-6, with D possibly TRBD2 on 5 matching bases. Trimming pared 7 bases from V and 1 base from J, leaving 11 bases between. CDR3 length equals 15 residues. CDR1 LNHDA and CDR2 SQIVND come from the germline V gene (reference sequence). CDR3 sequence (DNA): TGTGCCAGTACCCTTGGGAGTTCTGGGGCCAACGTCCTGACTTTC. Residues: CASTLGSSGANVLTF.

This clone was counted ten times or more. The chain carries TRBV30 and TRBJ1-2, with D unresolved. V was clipped by 2 bases and J by 8 bases, with 9 bases between them. Germline V gene sequence: CDR1 GTSNPN, CDR2 SVGIG (reference sequence). CDR3 length: 11 amino acids. The CDR3 sequence is CAWSSVWGYTF. The CDR3, as DNA: TGTGCCTGGAGTTCAGTTTGGGGCTACACCTTC. The whole variable domain, remainder taken from reference TRBV30 and TRBJ1-2, is SQTIHQWPATLVQPVGSPLSLECTVEGTSNPNLYWYRQAAGRGLQLLFYSVGIGQISSEVPQNLSASRPQDRQFILSSKKLLLSDSGFYLCAWSSVWGYTFGSGTRLTVV.

This chain links TRBV28 with TRBJ2-5; maybe TRBD1 (6 bases). V was pared by 8 bases and J by 3 bases, with 13 bases between. The CDR3 loop spans 13 amino acids. In germline, CDR1 is MDHEN, CDR2 SYDVKM. CDR3 amino acids: CASRHRAKETQYF. CDR3 nucleotides: TGTGCCAGCCGTCACAGGGCCAAAGAGACCCAGTACTTC.

A single count supports this clone. The chain links TRBV11-1 to TRBJ1-1, with unresolved D. This CDR3 has 13 residues. Trimming cost V 3 bases and J 1 base, with 6 bases left between them. CDR1 is SGHAT and CDR2 is FQDESV in the germline V gene (reference sequence). CDR3 DNA sequence: TGTGCCAGCAGCTTCCTCCGGAACACTGAAGCTTTCTTT. Protein: CASSFLRNTEAFF.

This chain's CDR3 is CASSLRLAGGPSEETQYF. DNA for the CDR3: TGTGCCAGCAGCCTCCGACTAGCGGGGGGGCCATCGGAGGAGACCCAGTACTTC. This chain uses TRBV5-6 with TRBJ2-5; TRBD2 aligns across 14 bases. J gave up 5 bases and V 4 bases, and 13 bases lay outside the gene matches. Germline V gene data show CDR1 as SGHDT and CDR2 as YYEEEE. The CDR3 loop spans 18 amino acids. The whole variable domain, remainder taken from reference TRBV5-6 and TRBJ2-5, is DAGVTQSPTHLIKTRGQQVTLRCSPKSGHDTVSWYQQALGQGPQFIFQYYEEEERQRGNFPDRFSGHQFPNYSSELNVNALLLGDSALYLCASSLRLAGGPSEETQYFGPGTRLLVL.

The table lists this clone with a few counts. This chain links TRBV9 with TRBJ2-7; D is perhaps TRBD2 (6 bases). CDR3 size: 14 residues. CDR1 SGDLS and CDR2 YYNGEE come from the germline V gene. V was pared by 4 bases and J by 2 bases, with 13 bases between. Here the CDR3 reads CASSPSGRTYEQYF. The CDR3 DNA reads TGTGCCAGCAGCCCCTCAGGGAGGACCTACGAGCAGTACTTC.

This clone was picked up one time. The rearrangement links TRBV19 to TRBJ1-5; D might be TRBD1 (6 bases). The CDR3 consists of 16 residues. Germline V gene data show CDR1 as LNHDA and CDR2 as SQIVND (reference sequence). V lost 6 bases and J lost 4, with 19 bases in between. CDR3 DNA: TGTGCCAGTAGGACCGGGACATCTCTTTGGAATCAGCCCCAGCATTTT. This codes for CASRTGTSLWNQPQHF.

The chain couples TRBV7-2 to TRBJ2-5; 13 bases match TRBD2. V dropped 5 bases and J dropped 7; count of bases not matched to a gene: 4. This CDR3 spans 14 amino acids. Per germline, CDR1 SGHTA and CDR2 FQGNSA. CDR3 amino acids: CASSTGLAGWTQYF. The CDR3 bases are TGTGCCAGCAGCACGGGACTAGCGGGGTGGACCCAGTACTTC.

The V gene is TRBV18, the J gene TRBJ2-2; the match to TRBD1 covers 7 bases. This CDR3 comprises 16 residues. CDR1 and CDR2 from the germline V gene are KGHSH and LQKENI. The V segment lost 2 bases and the J segment 0 bases; nucleotides outside the gene matches: 3. Here the CDR3 reads CASSPSGTANTGELFF. CDR3 DNA sequence: TGTGCCAGCTCACCATCCGGGACAGCGAACACCGGGGAGCTGTTTTTT.

The J gene is TRBJ2-1, the V gene TRBV4-3; TRBD2 might be the D (6 bases). Germline CDR1 and CDR2: LGHNA and YSLEER. This CDR3 has 14 amino acids. Between the trimmed V and J ends, which lost 4 bases and 10 bases, there was a span of 17 bases. This chain's CDR3 is CASSPRDGRSEQFF. The DNA of the CDR3 is TGCGCCAGCAGCCCGCGTGATGGGAGGAGCGAGCAGTTCTTC.

The CDR3 DNA reads TGTGCCAGCAGCTTGGACAGGGGGCATTCACCCCTCCACTTT. Translating gives CASSLDRGHSPLHF. V and J are TRBV5-4 and TRBJ1-6; 9 nucleotides align to TRBD1. With 0 bases clipped from V and 8 bases from J, the junction kept 0 bases outside the gene matches. The CDR3 has 14 residues. The germline CDR1 and CDR2 sequences are SGHNT and YYREEE (reference sequence).

This sequence joins TRBV4-3 and TRBJ1-1, with D possibly being TRBD1 (6 bases). Germline CDR1 LGHNA, CDR2 YSLEER. This CDR3 spans 15 amino acids. Trimming took 2 bases from V and 4 from J, leaving 14 bases between them. CDR3 sequence reads: CASSQQGKFGTEAFF. The CDR3 DNA sequence: TGCGCCAGCAGCCAACAGGGGAAGTTTGGCACTGAAGCTTTCTTT.

This chain links TRBV29-1 with TRBJ1-1; 7 bases match TRBD1. The CDR3 consists of 14 residues. V gave up 6 bases and J gave up 3 bases; unmatched junction bases: 10. Germline V gives CDR1 SQVTM, CDR2 ANQGSEA. The CDR3 region is CSVSETGLDTEAFF. The CDR3 DNA sequence: TGCAGCGTCTCAGAGACAGGGTTGGACACTGAAGCTTTCTTT.

The CDR3 DNA follows: TGCGCCAGCAATAACAGGGTTTCCCTCTTCACTGAAGCTTTCTTT. Its translation: CASNNRVSLFTEAFF. V is TRBV10-2 and J is TRBJ1-1; the D gene is possibly TRBD1 (6 bases). Deletions cut 7 bases from V and 4 bases from J, with 19 bases between. The CDR3 spans 15 residues. Germline CDR1 WSHSY, CDR2 SAAADI.

The CDR3 loop reads CACAQGADSPLHF. As DNA, the CDR3 is TGTGCCTGCGCCCAAGGGGCGGACTCACCCCTCCACTTT. The chain links TRBV30 to TRBJ1-6, with D possibly being TRBD1 (5 bases). Germline CDR1 GTSNPN, CDR2 SVGIG (reference sequence). Trimming left V 6 bases short and J 10 bases short, with 16 bases between. There are 13 residues in the CDR3.

Comments on this clone: The same CDR3 also results from other DNA sequences found in this sample. This chain joins TRBV5-6 and TRBJ2-5; weak D call: TRBD2 (5 bases). CDR3 length equals 13 residues. Per germline, CDR1 SGHDT and CDR2 YYEEEE. Trimming left V 1 base short and J 4 bases short, with 8 bases between. The CDR3 DNA reads TGTGCCAGCAGCTTGCGGAGCGGAGAGACCCAGTACTTC. Its protein product is CASSLRSGETQYF.

The rearrangement joins TRBV10-3 to TRBJ1-6; 7 bases align to TRBD1. Germline CDR1 reads ENHRY; CDR2 reads SYGVKD. CDR3 length equals 15 residues. Trimming cost V 6 bases and J 3 bases; bases outside gene matches: 5. The CDR3 DNA is TGTGCCATCAGGGGGGGACAGTTCTATAATTCACCCCTCCACTTT. It is translated as CAIRGGQFYNSPLHF.